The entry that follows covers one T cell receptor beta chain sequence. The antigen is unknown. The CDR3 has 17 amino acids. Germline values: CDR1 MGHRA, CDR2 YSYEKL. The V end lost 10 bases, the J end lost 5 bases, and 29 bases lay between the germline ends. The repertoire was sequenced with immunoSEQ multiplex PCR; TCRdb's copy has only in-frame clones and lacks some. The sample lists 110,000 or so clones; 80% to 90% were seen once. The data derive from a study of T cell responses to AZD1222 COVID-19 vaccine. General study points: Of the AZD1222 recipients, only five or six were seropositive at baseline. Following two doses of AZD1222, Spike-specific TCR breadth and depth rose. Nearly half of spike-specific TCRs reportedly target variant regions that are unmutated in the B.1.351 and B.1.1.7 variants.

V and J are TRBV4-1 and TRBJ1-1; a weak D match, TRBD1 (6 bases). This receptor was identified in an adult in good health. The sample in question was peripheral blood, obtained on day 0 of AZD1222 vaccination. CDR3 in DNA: TGCGCCACCAGGGGCGGGGGCGCTTTAAACCGTTGGACTGAAGCTTTCTTT. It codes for CATRGGGALNRWTEAFF.